This TCR beta chain was recorded in a study of T cells in Graves' hyperthyroidism and ophthalmopathy. Study-wide results and limits: Stable hyperthyroidism was told apart from ophthalmopathy by a model built on 13 V-J features.

Reasons for excluding patients were uncontrolled infection, other autoimmune disease, pregnancy or lactation. Diagnoses rested on clinical symptoms, serum thyroxine and TRAb, thyroid ultrasound and orbital computed tomography. Germline V gene sequence: CDR1 SQVTM, CDR2 ANQGSEA. The CDR3 totals 11 residues. The ends were cut back, 6 bases at V and 4 bases at J, with 7 bases in the middle. RNA transcripts were the template for amplifying TCR beta CDR3 regions. Carried out on the TCR CDR3, a first-round RT-PCR used the HTBI primer set. Via MiXCR, TCRdb re-called the multiplex PCR reads, giving one row per CDR3 protein. The repertoire holds around 360,000 distinct CDR3 sequences, with over 12% as singletons. A remark on this clonotype: Its antigen is as yet unknown.

The sequence was collected from a woman aged 60 to 75 with Graves' ophthalmopathy. The J gene is TRBJ2-1, the V gene TRBV29-1; D is uncertain. What was sequenced was blood. This CDR3 is CSVRDYNEQFF. The DNA of the CDR3 is TGCAGCGTAAGGGATTACAATGAGCAGTTCTTC.